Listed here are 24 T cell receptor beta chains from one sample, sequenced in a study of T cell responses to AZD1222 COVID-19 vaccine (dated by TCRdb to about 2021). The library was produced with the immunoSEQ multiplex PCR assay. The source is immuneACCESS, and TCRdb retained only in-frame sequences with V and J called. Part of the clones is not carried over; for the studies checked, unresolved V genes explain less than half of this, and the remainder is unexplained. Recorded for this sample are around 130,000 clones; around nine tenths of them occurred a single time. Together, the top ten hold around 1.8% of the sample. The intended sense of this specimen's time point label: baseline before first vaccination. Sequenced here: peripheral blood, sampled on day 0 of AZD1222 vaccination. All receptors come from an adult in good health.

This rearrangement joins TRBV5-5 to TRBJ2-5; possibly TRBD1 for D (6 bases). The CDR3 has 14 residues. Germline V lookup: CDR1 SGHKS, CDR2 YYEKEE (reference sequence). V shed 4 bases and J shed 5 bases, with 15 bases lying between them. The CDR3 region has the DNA TGTGCCAGCAGCGGCGACAGGTGGGGGGAGACCCAGTACTTC. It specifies CASSGDRWGETQYF.

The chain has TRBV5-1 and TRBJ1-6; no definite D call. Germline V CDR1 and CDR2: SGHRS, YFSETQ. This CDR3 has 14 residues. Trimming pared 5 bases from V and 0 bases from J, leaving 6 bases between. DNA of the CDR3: TGCGCCAGCAGAGGTGGCTCCTATAATTCACCCCTCCACTTT. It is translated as CASRGGSYNSPLHF.

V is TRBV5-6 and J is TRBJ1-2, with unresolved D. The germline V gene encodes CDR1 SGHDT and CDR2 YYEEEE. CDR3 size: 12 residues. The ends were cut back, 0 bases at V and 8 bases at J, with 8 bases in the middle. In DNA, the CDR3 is TGTGCCAGCAGCTTGGCGGGCTGGGGCTACACCTTC. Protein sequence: CASSLAGWGYTF.

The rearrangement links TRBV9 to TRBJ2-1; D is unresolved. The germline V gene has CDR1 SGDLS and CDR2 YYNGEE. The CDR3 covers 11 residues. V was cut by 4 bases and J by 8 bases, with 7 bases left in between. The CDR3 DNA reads TGTGCCAGCAGCCAGGAGTATGAGCAGTTCTTC. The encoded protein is CASSQEYEQFF.

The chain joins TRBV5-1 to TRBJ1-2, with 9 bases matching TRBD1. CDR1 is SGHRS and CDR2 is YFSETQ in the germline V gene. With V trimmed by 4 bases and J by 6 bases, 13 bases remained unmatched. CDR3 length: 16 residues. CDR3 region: CASSVGQGGRGDGYTF. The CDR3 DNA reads TGCGCCAGCAGCGTGGGACAGGGCGGCAGAGGGGATGGCTACACCTTC.

The CDR3 coding sequence is TGTGCCAGCAGCCAGCAGGGGCTTGGCTATGGCTACACCTTC. Its translation is CASSQQGLGYGYTF. The chain uses TRBV3-1 (or the pseudogene TRBV3-2) and TRBJ1-2, with TRBD1 as a possible D gene (6 bases). CDR3 length equals 14 residues. Germline-derived CDR1 and CDR2 are LGHDT and YNNKEL (reference sequence). The germline V and J ends were trimmed by 3 bases and 4 bases, with 12 bases remaining between them.

CDR3 DNA: TGCGCCAGCAGCCAAGATCTAACAGGGACTGATAGATATGGCTACACCTTC. It is translated as CASSQDLTGTDRYGYTF. The gene calls are TRBV4-1 and TRBJ1-2; tentative D call: TRBD1 (6 bases). Germline values: CDR1 MGHRA, CDR2 YSYEKL. With 0 bases removed from V and 5 bases from J, the gap between germline ends came to 19 bases. This CDR3 comprises 17 residues.

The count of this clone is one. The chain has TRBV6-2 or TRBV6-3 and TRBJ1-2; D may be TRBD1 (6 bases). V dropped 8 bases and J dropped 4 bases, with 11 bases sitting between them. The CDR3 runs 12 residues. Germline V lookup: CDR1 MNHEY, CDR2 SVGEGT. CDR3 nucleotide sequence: TGTGCCAGCCGTTGGGGGCTCTATGGCTACACCTTC. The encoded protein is CASRWGLYGYTF.

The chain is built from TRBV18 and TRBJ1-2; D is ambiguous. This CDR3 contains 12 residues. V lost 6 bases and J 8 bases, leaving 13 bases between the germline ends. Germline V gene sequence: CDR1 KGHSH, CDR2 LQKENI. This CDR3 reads CASSSPTVGYTF. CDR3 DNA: TGTGCCAGCTCCTCCCCAACGGTCGGCTACACCTTC.

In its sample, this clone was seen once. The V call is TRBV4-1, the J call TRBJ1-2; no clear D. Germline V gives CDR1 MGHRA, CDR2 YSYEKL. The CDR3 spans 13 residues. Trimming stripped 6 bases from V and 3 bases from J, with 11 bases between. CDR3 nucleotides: TGCGCCAGCAGGTCCGGGCCCCACTATGGCTACACCTTC. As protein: CASRSGPHYGYTF.

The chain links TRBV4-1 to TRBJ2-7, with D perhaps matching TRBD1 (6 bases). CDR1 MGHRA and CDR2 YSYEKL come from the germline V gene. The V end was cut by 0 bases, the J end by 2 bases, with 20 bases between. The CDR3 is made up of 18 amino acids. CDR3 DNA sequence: TGCGCCAGCAGCCAAGATCTCCGGGACATGGGGACCCCCTACGAGCAGTACGTC. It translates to CASSQDLRDMGTPYEQYV.

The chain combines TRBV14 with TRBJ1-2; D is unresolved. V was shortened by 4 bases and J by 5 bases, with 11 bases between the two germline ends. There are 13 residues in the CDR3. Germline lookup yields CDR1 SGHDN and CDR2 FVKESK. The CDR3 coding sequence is TGTGCCAGCAGCCCAGGACGGGATTATGGCTACACCTTC. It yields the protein CASSPGRDYGYTF.

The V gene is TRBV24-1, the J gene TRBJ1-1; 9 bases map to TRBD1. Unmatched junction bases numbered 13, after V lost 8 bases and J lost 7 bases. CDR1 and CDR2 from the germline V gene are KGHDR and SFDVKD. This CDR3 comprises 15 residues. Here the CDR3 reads CATTPPGTGIIEAFF. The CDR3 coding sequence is TGTGCCACCACGCCCCCCGGGACAGGGATTATTGAAGCTTTCTTT.

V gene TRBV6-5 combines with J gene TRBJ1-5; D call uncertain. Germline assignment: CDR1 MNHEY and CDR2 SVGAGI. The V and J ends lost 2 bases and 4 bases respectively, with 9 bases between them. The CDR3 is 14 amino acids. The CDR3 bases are TGTGCCAGCAGTTACGGTCATGGGAATCAGCCCCAGCATTTT. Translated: CASSYGHGNQPQHF.

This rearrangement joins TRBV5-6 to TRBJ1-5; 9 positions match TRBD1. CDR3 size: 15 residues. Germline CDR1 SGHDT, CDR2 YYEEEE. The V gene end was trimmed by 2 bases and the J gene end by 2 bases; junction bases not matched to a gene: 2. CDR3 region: CASSLQGAGNQPQHF. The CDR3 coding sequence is TGTGCCAGCAGCTTACAGGGGGCGGGCAATCAGCCCCAGCATTTT.

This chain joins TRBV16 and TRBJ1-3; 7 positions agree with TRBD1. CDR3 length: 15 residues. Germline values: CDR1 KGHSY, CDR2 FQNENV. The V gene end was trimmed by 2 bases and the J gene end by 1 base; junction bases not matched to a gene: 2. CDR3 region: CASSQGTASGNTIYF. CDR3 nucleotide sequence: TGTGCCAGCAGCCAAGGGACAGCATCTGGAAACACCATATATTTT. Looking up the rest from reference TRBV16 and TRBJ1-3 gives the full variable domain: GEEVAQTPKHLVRGEGQKAKLYCAPIKGHSYVFWYQQVLKNEFKFLISFQNENVFDETGMPKERFSAKCLPNSPCSLEIQATKLEDSAVYFCASSQGTASGNTIYFGEGSWLTVV.

The CDR3 protein is CSVRVGYEQYF. CDR3 nucleotide sequence: TGCAGCGTCAGGGTAGGCTACGAGCAGTACTTC. V is TRBV29-1 and J is TRBJ2-7; perhaps TRBD1 as D (5 bases). This CDR3 spans 11 amino acids. Per germline, CDR1 SQVTM and CDR2 ANQGSEA. V gave up 6 bases and J gave up 3 bases, with 9 bases separating them.

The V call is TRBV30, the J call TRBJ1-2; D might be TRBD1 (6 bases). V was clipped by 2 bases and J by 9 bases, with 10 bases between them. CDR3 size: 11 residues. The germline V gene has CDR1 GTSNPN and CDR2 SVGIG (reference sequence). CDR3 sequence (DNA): TGTGCCTGGAGTCAGGGGAAGAGCTACACCTTC. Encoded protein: CAWSQGKSYTF.

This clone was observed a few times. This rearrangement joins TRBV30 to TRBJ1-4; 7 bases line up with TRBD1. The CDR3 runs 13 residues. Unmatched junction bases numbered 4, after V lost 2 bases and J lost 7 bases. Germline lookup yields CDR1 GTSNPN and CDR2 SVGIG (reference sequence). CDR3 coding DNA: TGTGCCTGGAGTAAAACAGGGGCTGAAAAACTGTTTTTT. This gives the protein CAWSKTGAEKLFF.

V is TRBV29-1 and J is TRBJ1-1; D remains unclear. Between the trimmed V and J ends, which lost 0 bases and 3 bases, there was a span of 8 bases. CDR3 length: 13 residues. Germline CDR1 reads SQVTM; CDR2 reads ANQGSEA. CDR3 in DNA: TGCAGCGTTGAAGAGACTTCATACACTGAAGCTTTCTTT. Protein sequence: CSVEETSYTEAFF.

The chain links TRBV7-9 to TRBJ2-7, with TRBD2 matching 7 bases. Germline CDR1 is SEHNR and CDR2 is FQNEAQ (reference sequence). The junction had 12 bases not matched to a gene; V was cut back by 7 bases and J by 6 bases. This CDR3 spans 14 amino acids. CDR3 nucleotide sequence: TGTGCCAGCAACAAAGGGGAGGGGTGGTCCGAGCAGTACTTC. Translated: CASNKGEGWSEQYF.

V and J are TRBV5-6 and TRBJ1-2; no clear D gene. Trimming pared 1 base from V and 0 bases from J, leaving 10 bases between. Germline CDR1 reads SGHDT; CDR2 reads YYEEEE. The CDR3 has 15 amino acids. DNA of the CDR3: TGTGCCAGCAGCTTGTTTGGAGGTTCTAACTATGGCTACACCTTC. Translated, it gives CASSLFGGSNYGYTF.

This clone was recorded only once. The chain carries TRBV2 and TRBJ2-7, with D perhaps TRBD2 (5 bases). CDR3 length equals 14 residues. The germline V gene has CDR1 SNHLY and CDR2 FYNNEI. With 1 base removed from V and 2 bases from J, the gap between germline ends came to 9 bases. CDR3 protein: CASSEGAAAYEQYV. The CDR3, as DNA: TGTGCCAGCAGTGAAGGGGCAGCGGCCTACGAGCAGTACGTC.

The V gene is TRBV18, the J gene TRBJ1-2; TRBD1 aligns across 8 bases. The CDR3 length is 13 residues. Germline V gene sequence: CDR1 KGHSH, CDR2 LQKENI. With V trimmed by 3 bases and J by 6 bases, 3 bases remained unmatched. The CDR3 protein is CASSPRQGHGYTF. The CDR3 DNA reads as TGTGCCAGCTCACCTCGACAGGGGCATGGCTACACCTTC.